Following are 20 T cell receptor beta chains from one sample sequenced in a study of cytomegalovirus exposure and HLA in healthy donors. Primers for the PCR totalled 60 Vbeta and 13 Jbeta. Generated by immunoSEQ multiplex PCR, the TCRdb table keeps only in-frame clones and is missing some. The sample lists 110,000 to 150,000 clones, approximately 82% occurring once. What was sequenced was PBMCs. The receptor set was obtained from a woman aged 40 to 55 in good health and CMV-seronegative.

The chain couples TRBV10-1 to TRBJ2-2; 10 bases match TRBD2. The CDR3 is 14 residues long. V gave up 6 bases and J gave up 5 bases; unmatched junction bases: 3. Per germline, CDR1 WNHNN and CDR2 SYGVQD (reference sequence). The CDR3 region is CASREAGGTGELFF. In nucleotides, the CDR3 is TGCGCCAGCAGGGAAGCGGGAGGGACCGGGGAGCTGTTTTTT.

The V and J genes are TRBV4-3 and TRBJ1-3; the D is unclear. V lost 4 bases to trimming and J lost 0 bases, with 13 bases between them. This CDR3 comprises 16 residues. Germline V gives CDR1 LGHNA, CDR2 YSLEER. The CDR3 sequence: CASSLLPGDSGNTIYF. The CDR3 bases are TGCGCCAGCAGCCTACTCCCCGGAGACTCTGGAAACACCATATATTTT.

This rearrangement joins TRBV4-3 to TRBJ2-2, with 9 nucleotides matching TRBD1. CDR1 LGHNA and CDR2 YSLEER come from the germline V gene. The CDR3 is 18 amino acids. J was trimmed by 7 bases and V by 1 base; bases with no gene match: 13. The CDR3 is CASSQVWNTGGNGGELFF. CDR3 DNA sequence: TGCGCCAGCAGCCAAGTTTGGAATACAGGGGGCAACGGCGGGGAGCTGTTTTTT.

This clone was recorded only once. The chain recombines TRBV7-8 with TRBJ2-1, with 7 bases aligning to TRBD1. Germline V gene lookup returns CDR1 SGHVS and CDR2 FQNEAQ. The CDR3 runs 16 residues. The J segment lost 3 bases and the V segment lost 5 bases, leaving 10 bases of the junction unmatched. DNA for the CDR3: TGTGCCAGCAGCCAGCCTCCGGGACAGCACTACAATGAGCAGTTCTTC. Translated, it gives CASSQPPGQHYNEQFF.

V is TRBV7-2 and J is TRBJ2-4, with 9 bases aligning to TRBD1. The CDR3 runs 17 residues. Trimming took 1 base from V and 6 from J; bases not matched to a gene: 10. Looked up from germline, CDR1 is SGHTA and CDR2 is FQGNSA. The CDR3 region has the DNA TGTGCCAGCAGCTTAGTCGGGACAGGGAAAGGTAGAAACATTCAGTACTTC. This gives the protein CASSLVGTGKGRNIQYF. The full variable domain, in which reference TRBV7-2 and TRBJ2-4 provide the parts outside the CDR3, is GAGVSQSPSNKVTEKGKDVELRCDPISGHTALYWYRQSLGQGLEFLIYFQGNSAPDKSGLPSDRFSAERTGGSVSTLTIQRTQQEDSAVYLCASSLVGTGKGRNIQYFGAGTRLSVL.

This chain joins TRBV6-1 and TRBJ1-4; D is possibly TRBD1 (5 bases). CDR3 size: 13 residues. Trimming removed 10 bases from V and 4 bases from J, with 13 bases in between. Germline V gene lookup returns CDR1 MNHNS and CDR2 SASEGT. This CDR3 is CATTVRVNEKLFF. CDR3 DNA sequence: TGTGCCACCACTGTCAGGGTTAATGAAAAACTGTTTTTT.

Notes on this clone: At the DNA level, this CDR3 is encoded by other sequences in the same sample as well. The chain has TRBV7-9 and TRBJ2-7, with 7 bases aligning to TRBD2. Germline-derived CDR1 and CDR2 are SEHNR and FQNEAQ (reference sequence). This CDR3 is built from 13 residues. The V and J ends lost 3 bases and 2 bases, in that order; junction bases with no gene match: 1. The CDR3 reads CASSLGGTYEQYF. Written as DNA, the CDR3 is TGTGCCAGCAGCTTGGGAGGGACCTACGAGCAGTACTTC.

This chain uses TRBV18 with TRBJ2-2, with 8 bases matching TRBD1. V was clipped by 2 bases and J by 5 bases; unmatched bases: 4. CDR1 KGHSH and CDR2 LQKENI come from the germline V gene. This CDR3 spans 15 amino acids. The CDR3 loop is CASSPFDRGTGELFF. The DNA of the CDR3 is TGTGCCAGCTCACCATTCGACAGGGGAACCGGGGAGCTGTTTTTT.

This chain uses TRBV7-6 with TRBJ1-5, with 10 bases matching TRBD1. CDR1 and CDR2 (germline): SGHVS, FNYEAQ. Trimming took 5 bases from V and 7 from J; bases not matched to a gene: 5. CDR3 size: 14 residues. The CDR3 DNA is TGTGCCAGCAGCCCCAGACAGGGGGCCCAGCCCCAGCATTTT. Translating gives CASSPRQGAQPQHF. Drawing the rest from reference TRBV7-6 and TRBJ1-5, the complete variable domain is GAGVSQSPRYKVTKRGQDVALRCDPISGHVSLYWYRQALGQGPEFLTYFNYEAQQDKSGLPNDRFSAERPEGSISTLTIQRTEQRDSAMYRCASSPRQGAQPQHFGDGTRLSIL.

The V and J genes are TRBV5-4 and TRBJ2-3, with TRBD2 identical over 9 bases. The CDR3 covers 15 residues. Germline V gene data show CDR1 as SGHNT and CDR2 as YYREEE (reference sequence). V lost 6 bases, J lost 5 bases, and 10 bases stayed unmatched. The CDR3 is CASKQREREVDTQYF. The CDR3 DNA is TGTGCCAGCAAACAGAGGGAGCGGGAGGTAGATACGCAGTATTTT.

The rearrangement links TRBV28 to TRBJ2-7; 7 bases are shared with TRBD1. Trimming took 6 bases from V and 2 from J; bases not matched to a gene: 10. Germline assignment: CDR1 MDHEN and CDR2 SYDVKM. The CDR3 spans 15 residues. CDR3 loop: CASSFSTGIPYEQYF. The DNA for the CDR3 is TGTGCCAGCAGCTTTTCGACAGGGATCCCCTACGAGCAGTACTTC.

The chain recombines TRBV9 with TRBJ1-1, with D possibly matching TRBD1 (5 bases). V lost 0 bases, J lost 4 bases, and 10 bases lay in between. The CDR3 spans 14 residues. Germline V lookup: CDR1 SGDLS, CDR2 YYNGEE. CDR3 coding DNA: TGTGCCAGCAGCGTAGCCGGGGGATTCACTGAAGCTTTCTTT. Protein product: CASSVAGGFTEAFF.

The rearrangement joins TRBV6-5 to TRBJ2-7; D unclear. V lost 0 bases, J lost 3 bases, and 12 bases lay in between. CDR1 and CDR2 from the germline V gene are MNHEY and SVGAGI. The CDR3 length is 15 residues. The CDR3 DNA sequence: TGTGCCAGCAGTTACTCGCCGGTGAGGAGCTACGAGCAGTACTTC. This translates into CASSYSPVRSYEQYF.

This clone showed up just a few times. V is TRBV4-2 and J is TRBJ1-5, with D uncertain. Germline V gene lookup returns CDR1 LGHNA and CDR2 YNFKEQ. The CDR3 totals 13 residues. With 2 bases removed from V and 4 bases from J, the gap between germline ends came to 6 bases. CDR3 region: CASSQSENQPQHF. Written as DNA, the CDR3 is TGTGCCAGCAGCCAATCGGAGAATCAGCCCCAGCATTTT.

The CDR3 bases are TGTGCCAGCAGCCCCGGGACAGGGGAGGGGGACACCTTC. This codes for CASSPGTGEGDTF. The chain combines TRBV5-6 with TRBJ1-2; 10 bases match TRBD1. Germline trimming cut 4 bases from V and 12 bases from J; bases unmatched to any gene: 9. Germline V gene lookup returns CDR1 SGHDT and CDR2 YYEEEE. CDR3 length: 13 residues.

As DNA, the CDR3 is TGTGCCAGCAGAGAGGGACACCGGGTAGGGTATGGCTACACCTTC. Translated: CASREGHRVGYGYTF. The V call is TRBV6-5, the J call TRBJ1-2; D might be TRBD1 (6 bases). V lost 6 bases and J 5 bases, leaving 19 bases between the germline ends. CDR1 and CDR2 (germline): MNHEY, SVGAGI. This CDR3 comprises 15 residues.

The J gene is TRBJ1-2, the V gene TRBV16, with D tentatively TRBD1 (5 bases). The CDR3 contains 14 residues. CDR1 is KGHSY and CDR2 is FQNENV in the germline V gene. The V gene lost 4 bases and the J gene lost 8 bases, with 17 bases spanning the gap. Here the CDR3 reads CASSPTSGVSGYTF. DNA for the CDR3: TGTGCCAGCAGCCCCACATCGGGGGTATCGGGCTACACCTTC. Supplemented by reference TRBV16 and TRBJ1-2, the full variable domain reads GEEVAQTPKHLVRGEGQKAKLYCAPIKGHSYVFWYQQVLKNEFKFLISFQNENVFDETGMPKERFSAKCLPNSPCSLEIQATKLEDSAVYFCASSPTSGVSGYTFGSGTRLTVV.

This sequence joins TRBV7-8 and TRBJ1-1; maybe TRBD1 (6 bases). CDR1 SGHVS and CDR2 FQNEAQ come from the germline V gene. The CDR3 is made up of 15 amino acids. The V end lost 5 bases, the J end lost 0 bases, and 13 bases lay between the germline ends. This CDR3 is CASSPWTAMNTEAFF. The CDR3 DNA follows: TGTGCCAGCAGCCCCTGGACAGCTATGAACACTGAAGCTTTCTTT.

This clone was seen once. The rearrangement joins TRBV18 to TRBJ2-1; TRBD2 agrees at 9 bases. The germline V gene has CDR1 KGHSH and CDR2 LQKENI. The trim removed 4 bases at V and 4 bases at J, leaving 5 bases unmatched. The CDR3 has 15 amino acids. The CDR3 sequence: CASSQTSGEYNEQFF. CDR3 nucleotides: TGTGCCAGCTCACAGACTAGCGGAGAATACAATGAGCAGTTCTTC.

The J gene is TRBJ1-2, the V gene TRBV6-1; 8 positions match TRBD1. The CDR3 spans 13 residues. Per germline, CDR1 MNHNS and CDR2 SASEGT. The trim removed 6 bases at V and 7 bases at J, leaving 7 bases unmatched. The CDR3 nucleotides are TGTGCCAGCAGCGGGACAGGCTTGGTTGGCTACACCTTC. Residues: CASSGTGLVGYTF.